The 32 T cell receptor beta chains below were found in one sample sequenced in a study of PD-1 blockade in mismatch repair-deficient tumors. TCRdb keeps only in-frame clones here, not all; method: immunoSEQ multiplex PCR. The data hold roughly 9,000 clones, with approximately 89% observed a single time. Sequenced material: PBMCs, taken 46 to 48 weeks after starting pembrolizumab. Receptors were obtained from an adult with mismatch repair-deficient cancer.

The genes are TRBV5-1 and TRBJ2-1; 8 nucleotides align to TRBD2. V gave up 0 bases and J gave up 4 bases; unmatched junction bases: 12. The CDR3 contains 18 residues. Per the germline V gene, CDR1 is SGHRS and CDR2 is YFSETQ. CDR3 loop: CASSLEVGREGQYNEQFF. The DNA for the CDR3 is TGCGCCAGCAGCTTGGAGGTTGGTCGGGAGGGCCAATACAATGAGCAGTTCTTC.

The gene calls are TRBV18 and TRBJ1-1; 8 positions agree with TRBD1. Germline V gene data show CDR1 as KGHSH and CDR2 as LQKENI. J gave up 1 base and V 2 bases, and 3 bases lay outside the gene matches. The CDR3 runs to 15 residues. CDR3 nucleotide sequence: TGTGCCAGCTCACCAATGGGACAGGAGAACACTGAAGCTTTCTTT. Translating gives CASSPMGQENTEAFF.

The chain employs TRBV5-4 and TRBJ2-7, with 8 bases matching TRBD1. J lost 2 bases, V lost 5 bases, and 6 bases had no gene match. Germline CDR1 SGHNT, CDR2 YYREEE (reference sequence). The CDR3 runs 14 residues. CDR3 nucleotide sequence: TGTGCCAGCAGTTCTAAGACAGGGGCCTACGAGCAGTACTTC. Translating it yields CASSSKTGAYEQYF.

The rearrangement joins TRBV5-1 to TRBJ2-7, with TRBD2 matching over 10 bases. V shed 4 bases and J 6 bases; nucleotides not matched to a gene: 13. CDR3 length: 16 residues. The germline V gene has CDR1 SGHRS and CDR2 YFSETQ. The CDR3 bases are TGCGCCAGCAGCCCGGTGGCTAGCGGGAGCGGGACCGAGCAGTACTTC. Amino acids: CASSPVASGSGTEQYF.

The genes are TRBV7-3 and TRBJ2-7; 9 bases align to TRBD2. Unmatched junction bases numbered 0, after V lost 4 bases and J lost 2 bases. CDR1 and CDR2 (germline): SGHTA, FQGTGA. This CDR3 is built from 13 residues. The CDR3 loop is CASSSSGTYEQYF. As DNA, the CDR3 is TGTGCCAGCAGCTCTAGCGGGACCTACGAGCAGTACTTC.

V is TRBV12-5 and J is TRBJ2-7, with 7 bases matching TRBD1. J lost 2 bases, V lost 6 bases, and 4 bases had no gene match. Looked up from germline, CDR1 is LGHNT and CDR2 is FRNRAP. The CDR3 extends over 13 amino acids. This CDR3 reads CASGPGQAYEQYF. CDR3 in DNA: TGTGCTAGTGGACCCGGACAGGCCTACGAGCAGTACTTC.

The chain links TRBV7-9 to TRBJ2-1, with 7 bases fitting TRBD2. The germline CDR1 and CDR2 sequences are SEHNR and FQNEAQ (reference sequence). The CDR3 is 18 residues long. V dropped 1 base and J dropped 0; count of bases not matched to a gene: 9. The DNA for the CDR3 is TGTGCCAGCAGCTTAGGACCAGCGGGACCTAGCTCCTACAATGAGCAGTTCTTC. As protein: CASSLGPAGPSSYNEQFF.

A few counts support this clone. The chain combines TRBV4-1 with TRBJ2-1, with D possibly matching TRBD2 (6 bases). V dropped 7 bases and J dropped 5 bases, with 12 bases sitting between them. The CDR3 contains 13 residues. The germline CDR1 and CDR2 sequences are MGHRA and YSYEKL. CDR3 loop: CASTPPGDNEQFF. Here the CDR3 DNA reads TGCGCCAGCACCCCCCCGGGAGACAATGAGCAGTTCTTC.

The chain links TRBV5-1 to TRBJ2-3, with 9 bases matching TRBD2. The CDR3 consists of 17 residues. Germline lookup yields CDR1 SGHRS and CDR2 YFSETQ. V was clipped by 2 bases and J by 4 bases; unmatched bases: 11. The CDR3 is CASSFGLSSGNADTQYF. The CDR3, as DNA: TGCGCCAGCAGCTTCGGACTATCTAGCGGGAATGCAGATACGCAGTATTTT. Full variable domain (remainder filled in from reference TRBV5-1 and TRBJ2-3): KAGVTQTPRYLIKTRGQQVTLSCSPISGHRSVSWYQQTPGQGLQFLFEYFSETQRNKGNFPGRFSGRQFSNSRSEMNVSTLELGDSALYLCASSFGLSSGNADTQYFGPGTRLTVL.

The chain carries TRBV7-9 and TRBJ1-4; D is unclear. With 2 bases removed from V and 2 bases from J, the gap between germline ends came to 6 bases. The CDR3 length is 14 residues. Germline assignment: CDR1 SEHNR and CDR2 FQNEAQ (reference sequence). CDR3: CASSLRGTNEKLFF. CDR3 DNA sequence: TGTGCCAGCAGCTTACGGGGTACTAATGAAAAACTGTTTTTT.

Only one count was recorded for this clone. This rearrangement joins TRBV5-4 to TRBJ1-5; D call uncertain. The CDR3 sequence is 17 residues long. Germline V gives CDR1 SGHNT, CDR2 YYREEE (reference sequence). Deletions cut 0 bases from V and 0 bases from J, with 13 bases between. CDR3 protein: CASSLGVGSYSNQPQHF. CDR3 bases: TGTGCCAGCAGCTTGGGGGTGGGCTCTTATAGCAATCAGCCCCAGCATTTT.

This rearrangement joins TRBV11-3 to TRBJ2-5; tentative D call: TRBD2 (6 bases). V dropped 8 bases and J dropped 6 bases, with 16 bases sitting between them. This CDR3 has 13 residues. Germline V CDR1 and CDR2: SGHNT, YENEEA. The CDR3 DNA follows: TGTGCCAGCGCGGGCTGGGAGGCCAAGACCCAGTACTTC. This gives the protein CASAGWEAKTQYF.

The rearrangement links TRBV27 to TRBJ2-3, with 9 bases that match TRBD1. V lost 7 bases and J lost 2; bases outside the gene matches: 16. The CDR3 is 18 amino acids. Germline V gene data show CDR1 as MNHEY and CDR2 as SMNVEV (reference sequence). CDR3 DNA: TGTGCCAGCATTTGGGATGCCGTCGGACAGGGGCTCACAGATACGCAGTATTTT. The encoded protein is CASIWDAVGQGLTDTQYF.

This clone was observed a single time. The rearrangement links TRBV28 to TRBJ2-7; TRBD2 is a possible D gene (6 bases). The germline CDR1 and CDR2 sequences are MDHEN and SYDVKM. Trimming shortened V by 6 bases and J by 4 bases, and 16 bases separated the two germline ends. The length of the CDR3 is 14 residues. CDR3 sequence: CASRGPGGKYEQYF. CDR3 DNA sequence: TGTGCCAGCAGAGGGCCCGGCGGGAAATACGAGCAGTACTTC.

This clone was seen a single time. This sequence joins TRBV6-5 and TRBJ1-4; D gene ambiguous. CDR1 and CDR2 from the germline V gene are MNHEY and SVGAGI. The CDR3 covers 15 residues. V shed 0 bases and J shed 3 bases, with 8 bases lying between them. CDR3 in DNA: TGTGCCAGCAGTTACTCCCCGACTTCTAATGAAAAACTGTTTTTT. Translation gives CASSYSPTSNEKLFF.

This chain uses TRBV7-9 with TRBJ1-1; 10 nucleotides align to TRBD1. The CDR3 extends over 15 amino acids. J was trimmed by 2 bases and V by 5 bases; bases with no gene match: 5. Germline-derived CDR1 and CDR2 are SEHNR and FQNEAQ (reference sequence). The CDR3 loop is CASSDWTGGNTEAFF. Here the CDR3 DNA reads TGTGCCAGCAGCGATTGGACAGGGGGTAACACTGAAGCTTTCTTT.

In its sample, this clone was seen a few times. The rearrangement links TRBV19 to TRBJ2-7; the D is unclear. The CDR3 runs 13 residues. The ends were cut back, 8 bases at V and 1 base at J, with 12 bases in the middle. CDR1 is LNHDA and CDR2 is SQIVND in the germline V gene (reference sequence). Here the CDR3 reads CASRNQQSYEQYF. CDR3 bases: TGTGCCAGTCGAAACCAACAGTCCTACGAGCAGTACTTC.

The chain recombines TRBV28 with TRBJ1-5; no reliable D call. CDR3 length: 15 residues. V dropped 7 bases and J dropped 2 bases, with 15 bases sitting between them. The V gene's germline CDR1 is MDHEN and CDR2 SYDVKM. The CDR3 DNA reads as TGTGCCAGCACCTACAGTATTTTGGGCAATCAGCCCCAGCATTTT. Residues: CASTYSILGNQPQHF.

The rearrangement joins TRBV10-3 to TRBJ1-5, with a weak D call TRBD1 (5 bases). Trimming left V 5 bases short and J 0 bases short, with 11 bases between. The CDR3 contains 15 residues. Germline V gene data show CDR1 as ENHRY and CDR2 as SYGVKD. The CDR3 protein is CAISTGPDSNQPQHF. The CDR3 DNA reads TGTGCCATCAGTACAGGCCCGGATAGCAATCAGCCCCAGCATTTT.

The J gene is TRBJ1-1, the V gene TRBV6-4; 8 bases match TRBD1. V dropped 8 bases and J dropped 11; count of bases not matched to a gene: 7. CDR3 length: 11 amino acids. Per the germline V gene, CDR1 is MRHNA and CDR2 is SNTAGT. CDR3 loop: CASGRTGTAFF. As DNA, the CDR3 is TGTGCCAGCGGTAGGACAGGGACCGCTTTCTTT.

This rearrangement joins TRBV28 to TRBJ2-7; 9 bases fit TRBD1. The CDR3 runs 15 residues. Losses at the gene ends were 5 bases for V and 9 bases for J; bases not matched to a gene: 14. Germline V gene sequence: CDR1 MDHEN, CDR2 SYDVKM. The CDR3 sequence is CASSAPGQGPAGQYF. The CDR3 DNA is TGTGCCAGCAGTGCACCGGGACAGGGACCCGCGGGGCAGTACTTC.

The V and J genes are TRBV5-4 and TRBJ2-3; 11 bases match TRBD1. From germline, CDR1 is SGHNT and CDR2 YYREEE (reference sequence). Losses at the gene ends were 4 bases for V and 0 bases for J; bases not matched to a gene: 10. CDR3 length: 18 residues. The CDR3 loop reads CASSTGQGVSSSTDTQYF. DNA of the CDR3: TGTGCCAGCAGCACGGGACAGGGGGTGTCCTCTAGCACAGATACGCAGTATTTT.

V and J are TRBV28 and TRBJ2-5; 9 bases map to TRBD2. The CDR3 totals 15 residues. The V segment lost 8 bases and the J segment 5 bases; nucleotides outside the gene matches: 12. From germline, CDR1 is MDHEN and CDR2 SYDVKM. In DNA form, the CDR3 reads TGTGCCAGCTGGGGTCTTGGCGGGAGGGCGGAGACCCAGTACTTC. It encodes CASWGLGGRAETQYF.

The chain carries TRBV27 and TRBJ2-7; TRBD2 matches at 8 bases. The CDR3 has 15 amino acids. The V and J ends lost 7 bases and 2 bases, in that order; junction bases with no gene match: 10. Per the germline V gene, CDR1 is MNHEY and CDR2 is SMNVEV (reference sequence). CDR3 residues: CASTRGGAGTYEQYF. The CDR3, as DNA: TGTGCCAGCACCCGGGGGGGCGCGGGAACCTACGAGCAGTACTTC.

The chain uses TRBV27 and TRBJ2-7; 7 bases line up with TRBD1. After removal of 2 bases from V and 3 bases from J, the junction contained 4 bases not matched to a gene. The germline V gene has CDR1 MNHEY and CDR2 SMNVEV (reference sequence). The CDR3 sequence is 14 residues long. The CDR3 region has the DNA TGTGCCAGCAGTTTAGGGGACAGCGGCTACGAGCAGTACTTC. Translating gives CASSLGDSGYEQYF.

This rearrangement joins TRBV7-9 to TRBJ1-1; 7 bases map to TRBD1. The V gene's germline CDR1 is SEHNR and CDR2 FQNEAQ (reference sequence). This CDR3 is 15 amino acids long. Unmatched junction bases numbered 6, after V lost 5 bases and J lost 0 bases. The CDR3 protein is CASSQQGSMNTEAFF. CDR3 in DNA: TGTGCCAGCAGCCAACAGGGGTCCATGAACACTGAAGCTTTCTTT.

The CDR3 region has the DNA TGTGCCAGCAGTGAAAGGGGGACAGGAGGTGGCTACACCTTC. It translates to CASSERGTGGGYTF. The chain is built from TRBV25-1 and TRBJ1-2, with 8 bases identical to TRBD1. Per germline, CDR1 MGHDK and CDR2 SYGVNS. This CDR3 spans 14 amino acids. The trim removed 2 bases at V and 7 bases at J, leaving 6 bases unmatched.

This clone has more than one count but fewer than ten. The chain uses TRBV19 and TRBJ1-1; D is possibly TRBD1 (5 bases). Germline CDR1 and CDR2: LNHDA and SQIVND (reference sequence). This CDR3 is 11 amino acids long. Trimming shortened V by 7 bases and J by 4 bases, and 7 bases separated the two germline ends. CDR3 bases: TGTGCCAGTACCCAGGGCACTGAAGCTTTCTTT. Amino acids: CASTQGTEAFF.

This chain connects TRBV18 to TRBJ1-5; 9 bases align to TRBD1. The germline V gene encodes CDR1 KGHSH and CDR2 LQKENI. CDR3 length equals 16 residues. Trimming cost V 1 base and J 5 bases; bases outside gene matches: 6. In DNA, the CDR3 is TGTGCCAGCTCACCACAGAGGACAGGGGTAGATCAGCCCCAGCATTTT. Protein product: CASSPQRTGVDQPQHF.

The rearrangement joins TRBV29-1 to TRBJ1-2; D gene uncertain. CDR1 SQVTM and CDR2 ANQGSEA come from the germline V gene. Trimming took 7 bases from V and 3 from J, leaving 6 bases between them. The CDR3 totals 10 residues. The CDR3 sequence: CSASDYGYTF. In DNA form, the CDR3 reads TGCAGCGCATCAGACTATGGCTACACCTTC.

The chain joins TRBV2 to TRBJ2-5, with TRBD2 matching over 8 bases. Germline V gene data show CDR1 as SNHLY and CDR2 as FYNNEI. Trimming cost V 4 bases and J 0 bases; bases outside gene matches: 19. The CDR3 is 20 residues long. CDR3 sequence (DNA): TGTGCCAGCAGTGGCTTGGGACTAGGCGTAAATTGGGGTTACCAAGAGACCCAGTACTTC. This encodes CASSGLGLGVNWGYQETQYF.

The CDR3 here is CASSIGPLLHREKEGIQYF. In nucleotides, the CDR3 is TGTGCCAGTAGTATTGGCCCCCTCCTACACCGGGAGAAGGAGGGCATTCAGTACTTC. The chain uses TRBV19 and TRBJ2-4; a weak D match, TRBD2 (6 bases). Per the germline V gene, CDR1 is LNHDA and CDR2 is SQIVND (reference sequence). Trimming cost V 3 bases and J 9 bases, with 30 bases left between them. The CDR3 has 19 amino acids.